This T cell receptor (beta chain) was identified during a study of molecular identifiers for immune sequencing clone quantification. At the level of the study: Replicates involved a five-way split of RNA from around 20,000 or 100,000 naive CD8 cells, with sequencing of four.

Each CDR3 protein is one row after TCRdb ran MiXCR on the PCR reads. The sample lists about 500,000 distinct CDR3 sequences, around 23% occurring once. From germline, CDR1 is SGHTA and CDR2 FQGNSA. CDR3 size: 14 residues. V shed 3 bases and J shed 3 bases, with 12 bases lying between them. Sorting captured naive CD8 T cells as CD8+CD4-CCR7+CD45RA+. The origin of this receptor is a human donor in good health. Some libraries in this study had Jurkat cell RNA spiked in. Material for sequencing was naive CD8+ T cells from blood, with Jurkat cell RNA spiked in. Indicated subset: FACS-sorted CD8+CD4-CCR7+CD45RA+ naive T cells. The chain joins TRBV7-2 to TRBJ2-7; TRBD2 might be the D (5 bases). The CDR3 loop reads CASSFGGYHYEQYF. CDR3 DNA: TGTGCCAGCAGCTTTGGCGGGTATCACTACGAGCAGTACTTC.